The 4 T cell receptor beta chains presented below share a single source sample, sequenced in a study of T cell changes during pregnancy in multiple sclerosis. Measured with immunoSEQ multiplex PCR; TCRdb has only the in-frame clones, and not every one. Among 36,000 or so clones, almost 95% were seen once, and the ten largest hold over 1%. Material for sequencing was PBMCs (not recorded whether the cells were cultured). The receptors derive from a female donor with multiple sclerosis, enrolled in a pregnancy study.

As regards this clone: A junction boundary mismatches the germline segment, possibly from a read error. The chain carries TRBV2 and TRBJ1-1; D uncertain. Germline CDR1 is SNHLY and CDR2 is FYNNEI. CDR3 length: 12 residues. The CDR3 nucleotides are TGTGCCAGCAATGAAGGTCGGGGTGAAGCTTTCTTT. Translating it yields CASNEGRGEAFF.

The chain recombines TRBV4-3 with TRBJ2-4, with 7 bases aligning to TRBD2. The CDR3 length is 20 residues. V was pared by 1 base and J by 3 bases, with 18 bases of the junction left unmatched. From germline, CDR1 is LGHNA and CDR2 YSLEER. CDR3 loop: CASSQVRERAGPGDKNIQYF. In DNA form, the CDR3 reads TGCGCCAGCAGCCAAGTTCGGGAGAGAGCGGGACCCGGGGACAAAAACATTCAGTACTTC.

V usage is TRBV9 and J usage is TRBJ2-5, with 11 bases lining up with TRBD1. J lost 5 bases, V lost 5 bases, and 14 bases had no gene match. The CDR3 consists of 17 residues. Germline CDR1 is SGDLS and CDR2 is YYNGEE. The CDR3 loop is CASSPTGTGGLDETQYF. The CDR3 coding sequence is TGTGCCAGCAGTCCGACCGGGACAGGGGGTTTGGATGAGACCCAGTACTTC.

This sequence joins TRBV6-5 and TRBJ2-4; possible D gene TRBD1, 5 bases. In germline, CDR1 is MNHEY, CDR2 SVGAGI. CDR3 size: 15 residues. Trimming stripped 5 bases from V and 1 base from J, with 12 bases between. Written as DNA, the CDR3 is TGTGCCAGCAGTCCAGGGAAACTTGCCAAAAACATTCAGTACTTC. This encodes CASSPGKLAKNIQYF.